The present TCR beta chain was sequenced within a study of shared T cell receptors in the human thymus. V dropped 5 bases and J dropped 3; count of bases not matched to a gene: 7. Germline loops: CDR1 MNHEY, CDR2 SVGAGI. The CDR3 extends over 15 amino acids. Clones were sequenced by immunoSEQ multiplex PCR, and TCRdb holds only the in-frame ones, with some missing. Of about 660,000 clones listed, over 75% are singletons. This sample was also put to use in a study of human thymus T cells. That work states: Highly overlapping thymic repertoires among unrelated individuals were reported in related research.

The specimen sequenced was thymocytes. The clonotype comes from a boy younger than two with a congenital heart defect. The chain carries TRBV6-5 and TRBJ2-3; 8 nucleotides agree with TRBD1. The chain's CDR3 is CASSHQGATTDTQYF. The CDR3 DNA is TGTGCCAGCAGTCACCAGGGGGCAACTACAGATACGCAGTATTTT.